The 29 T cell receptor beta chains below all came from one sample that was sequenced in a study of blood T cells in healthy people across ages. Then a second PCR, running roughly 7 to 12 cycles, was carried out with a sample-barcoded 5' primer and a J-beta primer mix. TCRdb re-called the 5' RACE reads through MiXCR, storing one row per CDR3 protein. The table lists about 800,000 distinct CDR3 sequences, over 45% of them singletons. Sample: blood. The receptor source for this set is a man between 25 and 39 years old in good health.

The CDR3 here is CASKLAGGETQYF. The CDR3 DNA reads as TGTGCCAGCAAACTAGCGGGAGGGGAGACCCAGTACTTC. The V call is TRBV7-2, the J call TRBJ2-7; 13 bases align to TRBD2. The J call may be faulty, since TRBJ2-5 better matches the DNA end. The length of the CDR3 is 13 residues. The germline gives CDR1 SGHTA, CDR2 FQGNSA.

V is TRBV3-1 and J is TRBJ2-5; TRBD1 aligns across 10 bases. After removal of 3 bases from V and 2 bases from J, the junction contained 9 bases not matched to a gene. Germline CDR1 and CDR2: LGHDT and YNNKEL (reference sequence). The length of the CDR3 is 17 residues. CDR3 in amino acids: CASSHIRDRGLQETQYF. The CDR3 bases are TGTGCCAGCAGCCACATCCGGGACAGGGGATTACAAGAGACCCAGTACTTC.

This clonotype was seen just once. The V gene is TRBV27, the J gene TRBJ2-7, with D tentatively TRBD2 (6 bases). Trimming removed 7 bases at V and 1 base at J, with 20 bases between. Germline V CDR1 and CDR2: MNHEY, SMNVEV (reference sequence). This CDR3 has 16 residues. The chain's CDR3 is CASIGPAGTSSYEQYF. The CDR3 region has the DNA TGTGCCAGCATAGGTCCGGCGGGAACCAGTTCCTACGAGCAGTACTTC.

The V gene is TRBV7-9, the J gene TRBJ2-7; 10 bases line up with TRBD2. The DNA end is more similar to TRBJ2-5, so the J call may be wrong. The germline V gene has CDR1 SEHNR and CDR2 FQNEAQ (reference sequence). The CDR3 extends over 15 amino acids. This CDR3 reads CASSFLAGVGETQYF. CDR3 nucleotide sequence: TGTGCCAGCAGCTTCCTAGCGGGAGTCGGAGAGACCCAGTACTTC.

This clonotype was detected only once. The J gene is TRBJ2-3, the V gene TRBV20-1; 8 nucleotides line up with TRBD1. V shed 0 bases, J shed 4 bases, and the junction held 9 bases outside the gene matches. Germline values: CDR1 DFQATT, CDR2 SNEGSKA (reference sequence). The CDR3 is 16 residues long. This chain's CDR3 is CSAREPGTGRADTQYF. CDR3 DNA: TGCAGTGCTAGAGAACCGGGGACAGGACGGGCAGATACGCAGTATTTT.

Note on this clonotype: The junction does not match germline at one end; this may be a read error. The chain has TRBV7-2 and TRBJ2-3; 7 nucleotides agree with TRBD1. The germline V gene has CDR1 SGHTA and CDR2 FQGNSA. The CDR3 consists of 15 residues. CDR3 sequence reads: CVSSSRDTGADTQYF. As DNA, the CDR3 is TGTGTCAGCAGCTCGAGGGACACAGGGGCAGATACGCAGTATTTT.

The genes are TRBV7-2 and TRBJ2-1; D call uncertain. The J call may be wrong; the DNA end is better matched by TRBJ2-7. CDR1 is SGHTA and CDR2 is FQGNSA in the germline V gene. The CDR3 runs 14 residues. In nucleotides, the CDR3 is TGTGCCAGCAGCCCCATTAGCTCCTACAATGAGCAGTACTTC. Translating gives CASSPISSYNEQYF.

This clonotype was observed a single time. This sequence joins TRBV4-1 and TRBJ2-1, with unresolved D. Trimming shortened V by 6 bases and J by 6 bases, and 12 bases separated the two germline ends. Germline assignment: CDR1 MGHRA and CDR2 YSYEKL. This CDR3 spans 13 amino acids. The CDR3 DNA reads TGCGCCAGCAGAGAGCAGACCTTCAATGAGCAGTTCTTC. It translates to CASREQTFNEQFF.

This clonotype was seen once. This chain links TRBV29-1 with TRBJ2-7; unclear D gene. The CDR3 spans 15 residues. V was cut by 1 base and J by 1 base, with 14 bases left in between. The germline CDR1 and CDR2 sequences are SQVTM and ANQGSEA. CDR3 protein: CSVEGRFKESYEQYF. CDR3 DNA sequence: TGCAGCGTTGAAGGACGTTTCAAAGAGTCCTACGAGCAGTACTTC.

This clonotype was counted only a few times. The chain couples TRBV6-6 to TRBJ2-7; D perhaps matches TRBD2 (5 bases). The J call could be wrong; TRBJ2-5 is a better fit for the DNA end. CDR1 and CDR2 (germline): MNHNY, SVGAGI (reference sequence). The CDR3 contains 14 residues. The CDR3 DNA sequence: TGTGCCAGCAGTAAACCGACTACTAAAGAGACCCAGTACTTC. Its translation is CASSKPTTKETQYF.

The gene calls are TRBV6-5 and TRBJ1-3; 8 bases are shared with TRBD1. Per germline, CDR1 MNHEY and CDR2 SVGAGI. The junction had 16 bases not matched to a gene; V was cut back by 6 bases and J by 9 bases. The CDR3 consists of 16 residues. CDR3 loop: CASRLDPDQGAVTIYF. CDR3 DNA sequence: TGTGCCAGCAGACTGGATCCAGACCAGGGGGCGGTCACCATATATTTT.

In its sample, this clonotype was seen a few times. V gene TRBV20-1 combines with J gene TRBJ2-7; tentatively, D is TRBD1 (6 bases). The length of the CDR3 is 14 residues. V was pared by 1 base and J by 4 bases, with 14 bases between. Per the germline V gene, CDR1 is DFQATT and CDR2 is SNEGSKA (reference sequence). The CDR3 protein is CSARVQGGSYEQYF. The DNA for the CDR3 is TGCAGTGCTAGAGTCCAAGGGGGATCATACGAGCAGTACTTC.

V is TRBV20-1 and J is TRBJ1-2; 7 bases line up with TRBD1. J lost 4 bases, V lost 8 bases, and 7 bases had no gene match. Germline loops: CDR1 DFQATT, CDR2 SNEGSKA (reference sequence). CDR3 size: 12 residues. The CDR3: CSTNAGGYGYTF. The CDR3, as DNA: TGCAGTACTAACGCAGGGGGCTATGGCTACACCTTC.

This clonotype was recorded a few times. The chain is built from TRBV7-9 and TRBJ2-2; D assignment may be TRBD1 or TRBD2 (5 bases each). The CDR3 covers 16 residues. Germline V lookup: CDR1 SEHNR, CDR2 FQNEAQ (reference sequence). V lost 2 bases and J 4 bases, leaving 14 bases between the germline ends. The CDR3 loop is CASSLIASRGTGELFF. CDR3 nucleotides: TGTGCCAGCAGCTTAATAGCGTCGAGGGGCACCGGGGAGCTGTTTTTT. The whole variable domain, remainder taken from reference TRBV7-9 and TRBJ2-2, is DTGVSQNPRHKITKRGQNVTFRCDPISEHNRLYWYRQTLGQGPEFLTYFQNEAQLEKSRLLSDRFSAERPKGSFSTLEIQRTEQGDSAMYLCASSLIASRGTGELFFGEGSRLTVL.

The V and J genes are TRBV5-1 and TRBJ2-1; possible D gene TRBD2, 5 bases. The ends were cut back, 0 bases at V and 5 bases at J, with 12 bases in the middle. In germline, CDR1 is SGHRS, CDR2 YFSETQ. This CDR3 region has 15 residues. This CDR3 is CASSLVPGSNNEQFF. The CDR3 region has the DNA TGCGCCAGCAGCTTGGTTCCGGGATCCAACAATGAGCAGTTCTTC.

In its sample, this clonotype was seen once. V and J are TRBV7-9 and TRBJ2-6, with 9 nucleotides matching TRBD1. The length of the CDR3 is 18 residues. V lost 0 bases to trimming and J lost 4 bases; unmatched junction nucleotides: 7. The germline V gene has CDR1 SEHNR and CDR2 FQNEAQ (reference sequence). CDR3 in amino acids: CASSLARGQGPGANVLTF. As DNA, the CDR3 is TGTGCCAGCAGCTTAGCGCGGGGACAGGGACCCGGGGCCAACGTCCTGACTTTC.

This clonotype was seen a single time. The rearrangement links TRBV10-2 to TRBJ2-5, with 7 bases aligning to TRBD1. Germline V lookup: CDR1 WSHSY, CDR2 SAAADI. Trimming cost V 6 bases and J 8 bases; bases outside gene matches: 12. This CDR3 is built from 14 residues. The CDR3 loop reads CASSADRVPATQYF. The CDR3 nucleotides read TGCGCCAGCAGCGCTGACAGGGTCCCAGCAACCCAGTACTTC.

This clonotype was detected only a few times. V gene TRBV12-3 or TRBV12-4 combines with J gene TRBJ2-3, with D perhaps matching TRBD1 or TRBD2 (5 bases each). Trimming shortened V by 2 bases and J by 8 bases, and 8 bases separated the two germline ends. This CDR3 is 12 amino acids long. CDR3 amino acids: CASSLSGTTQYF. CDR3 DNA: TGTGCCAGCAGTTTAAGTGGGACTACGCAGTATTTT.

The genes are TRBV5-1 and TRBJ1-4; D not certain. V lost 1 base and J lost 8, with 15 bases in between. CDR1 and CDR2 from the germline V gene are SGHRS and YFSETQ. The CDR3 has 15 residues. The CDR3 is CASSLYTSGREKLFF. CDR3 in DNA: TGCGCCAGCAGCTTGTATACATCAGGAAGGGAAAAACTGTTTTTT.

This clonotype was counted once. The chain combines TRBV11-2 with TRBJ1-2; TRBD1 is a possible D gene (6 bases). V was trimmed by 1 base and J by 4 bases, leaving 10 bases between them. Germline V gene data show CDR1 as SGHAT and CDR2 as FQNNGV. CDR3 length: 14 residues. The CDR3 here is CASSLGRGGYGYTF. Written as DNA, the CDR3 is TGTGCCAGCAGCTTAGGCAGGGGAGGCTATGGCTACACCTTC.

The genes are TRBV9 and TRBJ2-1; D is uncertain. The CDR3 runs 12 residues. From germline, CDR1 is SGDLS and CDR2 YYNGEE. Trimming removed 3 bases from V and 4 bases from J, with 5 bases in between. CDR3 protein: CASSDGYNEQFF. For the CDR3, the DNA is TGTGCCAGCAGCGACGGTTACAATGAGCAGTTCTTC.

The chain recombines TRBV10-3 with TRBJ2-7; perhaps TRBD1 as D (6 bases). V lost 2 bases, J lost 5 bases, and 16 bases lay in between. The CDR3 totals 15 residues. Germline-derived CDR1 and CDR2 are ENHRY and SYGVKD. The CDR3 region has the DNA TGTGCCATCAGTGAGCCGCCCAGGGGTAGTAACGAGCAGTACTTC. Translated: CAISEPPRGSNEQYF.

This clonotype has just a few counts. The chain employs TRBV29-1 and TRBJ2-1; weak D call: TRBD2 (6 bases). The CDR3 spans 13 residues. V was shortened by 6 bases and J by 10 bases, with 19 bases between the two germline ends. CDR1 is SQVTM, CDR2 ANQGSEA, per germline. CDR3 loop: CSVAQSGGWEQFF. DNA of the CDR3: TGCAGCGTAGCCCAATCCGGGGGATGGGAGCAGTTCTTC.

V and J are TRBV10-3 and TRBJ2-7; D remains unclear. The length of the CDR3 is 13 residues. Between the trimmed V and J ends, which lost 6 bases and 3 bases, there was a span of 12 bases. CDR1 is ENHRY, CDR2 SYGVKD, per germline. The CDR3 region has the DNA TGTGCCATCAGGGACGGCGGAGTCTACGAGCAGTACTTC. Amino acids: CAIRDGGVYEQYF.

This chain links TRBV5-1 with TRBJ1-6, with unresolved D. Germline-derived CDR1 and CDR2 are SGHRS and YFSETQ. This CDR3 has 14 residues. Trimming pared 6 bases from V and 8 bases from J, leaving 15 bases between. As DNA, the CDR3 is TGCGCCAGCAACCCTTTGCCGGGAGATTCACCCCTCCACTTT. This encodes CASNPLPGDSPLHF.

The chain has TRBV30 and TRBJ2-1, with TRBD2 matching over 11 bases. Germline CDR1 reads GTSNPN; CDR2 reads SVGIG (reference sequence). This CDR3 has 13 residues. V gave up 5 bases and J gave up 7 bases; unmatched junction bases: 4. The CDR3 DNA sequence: TGTGCCTGGGGGACTAGCGGCTTGAATGAGCAGTTCTTC. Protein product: CAWGTSGLNEQFF.

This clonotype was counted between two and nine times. The CDR3: CASSLRLAGKVNEQYF. In DNA, the CDR3 is TGTGCCAGCAGCTTGAGGCTAGCGGGTAAGGTCAACGAGCAGTACTTC. This chain uses TRBV7-4 with TRBJ2-7; TRBD2 matches at 8 bases. The CDR3 is 16 amino acids. Germline V gives CDR1 SGHVT, CDR2 SQSDAQ. V lost 3 bases, J lost 5 bases, and 12 bases stayed unmatched.

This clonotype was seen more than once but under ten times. The CDR3 DNA reads as TGTGCCAGCAGCTTAACGGAGGGGCAGTACTTC. As protein: CASSLTEGQYF. This chain connects TRBV7-3 to TRBJ2-7, with TRBD2 as a possible D gene (6 bases). The length of the CDR3 is 11 residues. CDR1 and CDR2 from the germline V gene are SGHTA and FQGTGA. Between the trimmed V and J ends, which lost 0 bases and 9 bases, there was a span of 6 bases.

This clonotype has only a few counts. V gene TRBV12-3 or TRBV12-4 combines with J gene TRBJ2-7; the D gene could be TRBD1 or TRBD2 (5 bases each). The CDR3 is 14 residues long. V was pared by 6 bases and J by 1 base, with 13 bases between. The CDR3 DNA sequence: TGTGCCAGCAGCGTACGAGGGGCGTCCTACGAGCAGTACTTC. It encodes CASSVRGASYEQYF.